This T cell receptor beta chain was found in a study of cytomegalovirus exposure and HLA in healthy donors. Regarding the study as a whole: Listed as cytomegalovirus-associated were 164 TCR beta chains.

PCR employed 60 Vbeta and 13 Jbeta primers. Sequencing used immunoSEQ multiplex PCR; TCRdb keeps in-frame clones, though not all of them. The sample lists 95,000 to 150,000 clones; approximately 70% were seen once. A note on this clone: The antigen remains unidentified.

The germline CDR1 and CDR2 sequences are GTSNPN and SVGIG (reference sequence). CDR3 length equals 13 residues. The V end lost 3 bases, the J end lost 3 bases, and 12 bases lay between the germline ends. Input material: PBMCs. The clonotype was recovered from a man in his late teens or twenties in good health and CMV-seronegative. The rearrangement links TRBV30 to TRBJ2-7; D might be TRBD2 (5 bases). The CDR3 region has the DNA TGTGCCTGGAGACGACTACCGGGCTACGAGCAGTACTTC. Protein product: CAWRRLPGYEQYF.